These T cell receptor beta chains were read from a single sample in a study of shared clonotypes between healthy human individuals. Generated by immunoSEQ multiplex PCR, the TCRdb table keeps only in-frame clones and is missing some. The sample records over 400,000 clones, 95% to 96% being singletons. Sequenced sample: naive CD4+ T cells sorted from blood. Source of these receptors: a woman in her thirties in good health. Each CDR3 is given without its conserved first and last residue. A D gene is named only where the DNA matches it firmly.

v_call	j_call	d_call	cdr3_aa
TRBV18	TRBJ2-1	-	ASSRGVTPPNEQF
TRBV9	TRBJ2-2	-	ASSVTSRPAAGTGELF
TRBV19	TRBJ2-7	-	ASSSGLGHEQY
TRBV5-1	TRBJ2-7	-	ASSLDAGTKQY
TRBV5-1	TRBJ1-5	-	ASSTGTGTPNQPQH
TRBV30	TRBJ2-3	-	ASKQGPLADTQY
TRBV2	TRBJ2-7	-	ASSGGTTSYEQY
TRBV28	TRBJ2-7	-	ASSLDMGSYEQY
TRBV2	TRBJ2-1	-	ASRHLGYNEQF
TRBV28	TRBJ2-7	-	ASRGLSYEQY
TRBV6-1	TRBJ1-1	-	ASRSVGDTEAF
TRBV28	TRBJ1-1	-	ASSFLNTEAF
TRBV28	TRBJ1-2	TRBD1	ASSQPPGQGARGYT
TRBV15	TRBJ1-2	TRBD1	ATSSPAAGGGYT
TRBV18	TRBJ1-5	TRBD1	ASSPNGQGNNQPQH
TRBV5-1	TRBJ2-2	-	ASSDQPTENTGELF
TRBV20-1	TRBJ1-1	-	SASRGTEAF
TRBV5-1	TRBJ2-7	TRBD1	ASTMDRVDWY
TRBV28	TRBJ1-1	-	ASTSVVNTEAF
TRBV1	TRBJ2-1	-	TSSQDRLAGYNEQF
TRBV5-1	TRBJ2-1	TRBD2	ASSLVTSGMHEQF
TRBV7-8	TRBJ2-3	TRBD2	ASSLAGGSTTDTQY
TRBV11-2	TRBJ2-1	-	ASSSETSNEQF
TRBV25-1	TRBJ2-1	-	ASSEALYNEQF
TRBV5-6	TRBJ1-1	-	ASSFTGRRNTEAF
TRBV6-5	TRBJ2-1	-	ASSHTYNEQF
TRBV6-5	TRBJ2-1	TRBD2	ASSPRGGGYNEQF